Below are 6 T cell receptor beta chains sequenced from a single sample in a study of blood T cell repertoires in COVID-19. This table comes from immunoSEQ multiplex PCR, and its TCRdb copy is limited to in-frame clones, with some not included. The repertoire holds around 260,000 clones, about 93% seen once, with 0.9% to 1.2% in the top ten. Sequencing was carried out using PBMCs or T cells enriched from blood (not recorded which). These receptors were taken from a woman in her twenties or thirties who had recovered from COVID-19.

The V and J genes are TRBV19 and TRBJ2-3; D is perhaps TRBD2 (6 bases). Trimming took 9 bases from V and 0 from J, leaving 13 bases between them. The CDR3 is 14 amino acids. In germline, CDR1 is LNHDA, CDR2 SQIVND (reference sequence). The CDR3: CASGSGPSTDTQYF. CDR3 sequence (DNA): TGTGCCAGCGGTAGCGGACCTAGCACAGATACGCAGTATTTT. The variable domain in full, with the rest retrieved from reference TRBV19 and TRBJ2-3, is DGGITQSPKYLFRKEGQNVTLSCEQNLNHDAMYWYRQDPGQGLRLIYYSQIVNDFQKGDIAEGYSVSREKKESFPLTVTSAQKNPTAFYLCASGSGPSTDTQYFGPGTRLTVL.

The CDR3 coding sequence is TGTGCCAGCAGCGTTCGACTAGCGGAGTCCGGAGATACGCAGTATTTT. Translated, it gives CASSVRLAESGDTQYF. This chain links TRBV9 with TRBJ2-3, with 9 positions matching TRBD2. The ends lost 2 bases at V and 5 bases at J; junction bases unmatched: 9. Germline V CDR1 and CDR2: SGDLS, YYNGEE. The CDR3 runs 16 residues.

The chain couples TRBV15 to TRBJ1-2; no definite D call. Germline CDR1 LNHNV, CDR2 YYDKDF (reference sequence). The CDR3 is made up of 12 amino acids. Trimming took off 5 bases at V and 2 bases at J, with 6 bases between the two ends. In DNA form, the CDR3 reads TGTGCCACCAGCCGACAAAACTATGGCTACACCTTC. Translated, it gives CATSRQNYGYTF. Based on the CDR3 plus reference TRBV15 and TRBJ1-2, the full variable domain is DAMVIQNPRYQVTQFGKPVTLSCSQTLNHNVMYWYQQKSSQAPKLLFHYYDKDFNNEADTPDNFQSRRPNTSFCFLDIRSPGLGDTAMYLCATSRQNYGYTFGSGTRLTVV.

The J gene is TRBJ1-4, the V gene TRBV9; the match to TRBD1 covers 7 bases. The CDR3 runs to 15 residues. Looked up from germline, CDR1 is SGDLS and CDR2 is YYNGEE. Trimming at V came to 2 bases and at J to 8 bases, leaving 9 bases not matched to a gene. The CDR3 DNA is TGTGCCAGCAGCGTCCCGGGGCCAGGGGGGGAAAAACTGTTTTTT. As protein: CASSVPGPGGEKLFF.

This clone showed up just a few times. The CDR3 DNA is TGCGCCAGCAGCGTAGGGAGTGGCTCCTACGAGCAGTACTTC. Its translation: CASSVGSGSYEQYF. The V call is TRBV10-1, the J call TRBJ2-7; maybe TRBD2 (5 bases). Trimming removed 6 bases from V and 0 bases from J, with 12 bases in between. CDR3 length: 14 residues. The V gene's germline CDR1 is WNHNN and CDR2 SYGVQD (reference sequence).

The CDR3 DNA reads TGTGCCACAAACAGGTTTGGAGAGACCCAGTACTTC. As protein: CATNRFGETQYF. The rearrangement links TRBV10-3 to TRBJ2-5; possible D gene TRBD1, 5 bases. Trimming pared 10 bases from V and 4 bases from J, leaving 13 bases between. The germline CDR1 and CDR2 sequences are ENHRY and SYGVKD. There are 12 residues in the CDR3.